Listed below are T cell receptor beta chains from one sample, sequenced in a study of PD-L1 blockade in urothelial cancer. Measured with immunoSEQ multiplex PCR; TCRdb has only the in-frame clones, and not every one. This table has 55,000 to 85,000 clones, about 88% appearing once. This material consisted of PBMCs, taken around atezolizumab (anti-PD-L1) treatment. These receptors all stem from a man in his fifties or sixties with urothelial cancer. The CDR3 runs from the conserved cysteine through the conserved F or W. The D gene is left open where the match is weak. A clone size is listed for some rows: how often the clone was seen (once, few, many), or a class if it is expanded.

d_call | j_call | cdr3_length | clone_size | v_call | cdr3_nt | cdr3_aa
- | TRBJ1-3 | 18 | - | TRBV11-2 | TGTGCCAGCAGCTTAGATATCGCTACCGGGTCTCGAGGAAACACCATATATTTT | CASSLDIATGSRGNTIYF
- | TRBJ2-3 | 14 | - | TRBV6-1 | TGTGCCAGCAGTCGGACATCTAGCACAGATACGCAGTATTTT | CASSRTSSTDTQYF
TRBD1 | TRBJ2-5 | 15 | - | TRBV5-1 | TGCGCCAGCAGCCCCCCCGGACAGGGCCAAGAGACCCAGTACTTC | CASSPPGQGQETQYF
- | TRBJ1-1 | 14 | once | TRBV4-1 | TGCGCCAGCAGCCACGGGGAGGTGAAAACTGAAGCTTTCTTT | CASSHGEVKTEAFF
- | TRBJ1-4 | 14 | - | TRBV7-9 | TGTGCCAGCAGCTTGGACAGTCTGGGTGAAAAACTGTTTTTT | CASSLDSLGEKLFF
- | TRBJ2-7 | 14 | - | TRBV19 | TGTGCCAGTAGCCCGCGGGACGGGACCTACGAGCAGTACTTC | CASSPRDGTYEQYF
- | TRBJ1-1 | 15 | - | TRBV12-5 | TGTGCTAGTGGGGAGCGTTCAGCTTTAACAGGTGAAGCTTTCTTT | CASGERSALTGEAFF
- | TRBJ2-7 | 12 | once | TRBV10-3 | TGTGCCATCAGTGACGGGGGCTACGAGCAGTACTTC | CAISDGGYEQYF
- | TRBJ2-7 | 18 | - | TRBV21-1 | TGTGCCAGCAGGGGGGACAGGGGGCCGGTAGCGGGTGTCTACGAGCAGTACTTC | CASRGDRGPVAGVYEQYF
TRBD2 | TRBJ2-3 | 17 | - | TRBV9 | TGTGCCAGCAGCCCCTCGCTAGCGGGAACTAGCACAGATACGCAGTATTTT | CASSPSLAGTSTDTQYF
TRBD1 | TRBJ2-5 | 14 | - | TRBV19 | TGTGCCAGTAGCTCTGGACAGGGGAGGGGGACCCAGTACTTC | CASSSGQGRGTQYF
TRBD2 | TRBJ2-3 | 14 | - | TRBV11-2 | TGTGCCAGCAGCAAGGGACTAGCTGGAGATACGCAGTATTTT | CASSKGLAGDTQYF
- | TRBJ1-6 | 13 | - | TRBV28 | TGTGCCAGCAGTTTACAGTATAATTCACCCCTCCACTTT | CASSLQYNSPLHF
TRBD1 | TRBJ2-6 | 19 | - | TRBV7-3 | TGTGCCAGCAGCTTAGGTAGGGGACAGGGGACCTCTGGGGCCAACGTCCTGACTTTC | CASSLGRGQGTSGANVLTF
- | TRBJ1-2 | 17 | - | TRBV7-9 | TGTGCCAGCAGCCCCGGGGGGCGGACGATTGGTCTCAATGGCTACACCTTC | CASSPGGRTIGLNGYTF
TRBD2 | TRBJ2-1 | 14 | - | TRBV5-4 | TGTGCCACCGCGACTAGCGGGGGCCGGAATGAGCAGTTCTTC | CATATSGGRNEQFF
TRBD1 | TRBJ1-1 | 13 | - | TRBV29-1 | TGCAGCGTATTCGCGAGGACAGGGACGGGGGCTTTCTTT | CSVFARTGTGAFF